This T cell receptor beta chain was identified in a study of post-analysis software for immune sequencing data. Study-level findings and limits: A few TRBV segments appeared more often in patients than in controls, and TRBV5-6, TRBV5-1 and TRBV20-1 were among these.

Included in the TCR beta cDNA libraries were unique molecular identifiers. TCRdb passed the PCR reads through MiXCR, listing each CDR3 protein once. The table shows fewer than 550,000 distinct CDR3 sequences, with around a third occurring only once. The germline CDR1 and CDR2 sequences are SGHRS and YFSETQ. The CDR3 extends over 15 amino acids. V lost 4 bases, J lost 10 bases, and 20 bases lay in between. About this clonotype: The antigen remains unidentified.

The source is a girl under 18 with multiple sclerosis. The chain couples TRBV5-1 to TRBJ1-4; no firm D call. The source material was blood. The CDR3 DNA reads TGCGCCAGCAGCGCGGACTTCCTCGATGGTGGAAAACTGTTTTTT. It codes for CASSADFLDGGKLFF.